Below, 18 T cell receptor beta chains from the same sample are listed, as sequenced in a study of regulatory dendritic cells for organ transplantation. Sequenced by immunoSEQ multiplex PCR; TCRdb stores in-frame clones only, minus some. The sample holds roughly 27,000 clones; 82% are singletons and the top ten take roughly 0.4%. The sample taken for sequencing was naive CD8+ T cells from blood. Subset specified: CD45RA+ naive T cells. Source of these receptors: a human donor in good health.

V is TRBV4-3 and J is TRBJ1-1; TRBD1 matches at 7 bases. This CDR3 is built from 17 residues. Germline V gene lookup returns CDR1 LGHNA and CDR2 YSLEER. The trim removed 0 bases at V and 3 bases at J, leaving 10 bases unmatched. Written as DNA, the CDR3 is TGCGCCAGCAGCCAAGATGGGACTGACAGGGACGACACTGAAGCTTTCTTT. Translated: CASSQDGTDRDDTEAFF.

The CDR3 loop is CASSYRDRGKSDTEAFF. The DNA of the CDR3 is TGTGCCAGCAGCTACCGGGACAGGGGGAAAAGTGACACTGAAGCTTTCTTT. V gene TRBV5-5 combines with J gene TRBJ1-1; the match to TRBD1 covers 11 bases. V was clipped by 3 bases and J by 3 bases; unmatched bases: 10. The germline gives CDR1 SGHKS, CDR2 YYEKEE (reference sequence). The CDR3 sequence is 17 residues long. The entire variable domain, with the rest obtained from reference TRBV5-5 and TRBJ1-1, is as follows: DAGVTQSPTHLIKTRGQQVTLRCSPISGHKSVSWYQQVLGQGPQFIFQYYEKEERGRGNFPDRFSARQFPNYSSELNVNALLLGDSALYLCASSYRDRGKSDTEAFFGQGTRLTVV.

This clone was seen a handful of times. This CDR3 is CASSVVGWRDFQFDGYTF. CDR3 nucleotides: TGTGCCAGCAGCGTAGTCGGTTGGAGGGATTTTCAGTTTGATGGCTACACCTTC. V and J are TRBV9 and TRBJ1-2; D is unclear. This CDR3 contains 18 residues. V was cut by 0 bases and J by 6 bases, with 24 bases left in between. Germline V lookup: CDR1 SGDLS, CDR2 YYNGEE.

V is TRBV7-3 and J is TRBJ2-1; the match to TRBD1 covers 9 bases. This CDR3 is built from 14 residues. Germline V gene data show CDR1 as SGHTA and CDR2 as FQGTGA. Losses at the gene ends were 1 base for V and 9 bases for J; bases not matched to a gene: 4. The DNA for the CDR3 is TGTGCCAGCAGCTTAAAGGGACAGGGCACTGAGCAGTTCTTC. Translated: CASSLKGQGTEQFF.

This chain links TRBV4-3 with TRBJ2-7, with D tentatively TRBD1 (6 bases). Per the germline V gene, CDR1 is LGHNA and CDR2 is YSLEER. The CDR3 runs to 13 residues. V lost 4 bases, J lost 0 bases, and 7 bases lay in between. CDR3 bases: TGCGCCAGCAGCCCGGACAGCTCCTACGAGCAGTACTTC. It encodes CASSPDSSYEQYF.

This chain joins TRBV7-2 and TRBJ2-3, with 8 nucleotides matching TRBD1. The CDR3 extends over 17 amino acids. After removal of 4 bases from V and 0 bases from J, the junction contained 9 bases not matched to a gene. Germline values: CDR1 SGHTA, CDR2 FQGNSA. DNA for the CDR3: TGTGCCAGCAGCTCTGGGACAGGACGTGCTAGCACAGATACGCAGTATTTT. Its protein is CASSSGTGRASTDTQYF.

V is TRBV7-6 and J is TRBJ2-3; 14 bases fit TRBD2. The CDR3 runs to 17 residues. Germline V gene sequence: CDR1 SGHVS, CDR2 FNYEAQ. V dropped 5 bases and J dropped 2; count of bases not matched to a gene: 6. The CDR3 DNA is TGTGCCAGCAGCCGGACTAGCGGGGGGCTCTACACAGATACGCAGTATTTT. It translates to CASSRTSGGLYTDTQYF. The variable domain in full, completed from reference TRBV7-6 and TRBJ2-3, reads GAGVSQSPRYKVTKRGQDVALRCDPISGHVSLYWYRQALGQGPEFLTYFNYEAQQDKSGLPNDRFSAERPEGSISTLTIQRTEQRDSAMYRCASSRTSGGLYTDTQYFGPGTRLTVL.

The rearrangement links TRBV7-9 to TRBJ2-1; 9 nucleotides align to TRBD1. Germline trimming cut 5 bases from V and 9 bases from J; bases unmatched to any gene: 14. From germline, CDR1 is SEHNR and CDR2 FQNEAQ (reference sequence). The length of the CDR3 is 16 residues. CDR3 in DNA: TGTGCCAGCAGCCCCCCGGACAGGGGACAGGACGTTGAGCAGTTCTTC. Protein sequence: CASSPPDRGQDVEQFF.

This CDR3 reads CASSKGDRGCYEQFF. Here the CDR3 DNA reads TGTGCCAGCAGCAAAGGTGACAGGGGATGTTATGAGCAGTTCTTC. The J gene is TRBJ2-1, the V gene TRBV21-1; whether TRBD1, the table's D call, matches the DNA was not checked. TRBV21-1 is a pseudogene segment. The CDR3 totals 15 residues.

J is TRBJ1-5 and V is TRBV5-6; maybe TRBD1 (6 bases). Trimming removed 1 base from V and 5 bases from J, with 16 bases in between. Germline lookup yields CDR1 SGHDT and CDR2 YYEEEE. The CDR3 is 16 amino acids. The CDR3 DNA reads TGTGCCAGCAGCTTGCAGGTCTACAGGGCCGATCAGCCCCAGCATTTT. It codes for CASSLQVYRADQPQHF.

The genes are TRBV7-8 and TRBJ2-7; TRBD1 matches at 10 bases. This CDR3 has 16 amino acids. After removal of 5 bases from V and 6 bases from J, the junction contained 13 bases not matched to a gene. The germline V gene encodes CDR1 SGHVS and CDR2 FQNEAQ. For the CDR3, the DNA is TGTGCCAGCAGCCCCTGGACAGGGGGAATGAGGGGCGAGCAGTACTTC. Protein sequence: CASSPWTGGMRGEQYF.

This clone was counted between two and nine times. The chain combines TRBV7-2 with TRBJ2-7; tentatively, D is TRBD2 (7 bases). The CDR3 contains 14 residues. CDR1 and CDR2 from the germline V gene are SGHTA and FQGNSA. V dropped 4 bases and J dropped 6 bases, with 16 bases sitting between them. The CDR3 DNA reads as TGTGCCAGCAGCTGGGATGGGGGGGCCTTCGAGCAGTACTTC. Its translation is CASSWDGGAFEQYF.

CDR3 in amino acids: CASSVEASGGAYEQYF. The CDR3 nucleotides read TGTGCCAGCAGCGTAGAGGCCAGCGGGGGGGCCTACGAGCAGTACTTC. This rearrangement joins TRBV9 to TRBJ2-7; 10 bases match TRBD2. J lost 2 bases, V lost 0 bases, and 5 bases had no gene match. This CDR3 spans 16 amino acids. Germline loops: CDR1 SGDLS, CDR2 YYNGEE. The variable domain in full, with the rest retrieved from reference TRBV9 and TRBJ2-7, is DSGVTQTPKHLITATGQRVTLRCSPRSGDLSVYWYQQSLDQGLQFLIQYYNGEERAKGNILERFSAQQFPDLHSELNLSSLELGDSALYFCASSVEASGGAYEQYFGPGTRLTVT.

The J gene is TRBJ1-1, the V gene TRBV25-1; D perhaps matches TRBD1 (6 bases). V lost 2 bases and J lost 0, with 13 bases in between. This CDR3 spans 16 amino acids. Germline-derived CDR1 and CDR2 are MGHDK and SYGVNS. CDR3 region: CASSETGTPMNTEAFF. The CDR3 DNA reads TGTGCCAGCAGTGAAACTGGGACACCTATGAACACTGAAGCTTTCTTT.

This clone was detected once. The chain has TRBV6-5 and TRBJ1-6; 8 bases line up with TRBD1. Germline V gives CDR1 MNHEY, CDR2 SVGAGI. The CDR3 runs 15 residues. J gave up 1 base and V 8 bases, and 4 bases lay outside the gene matches. The CDR3 loop reads CASRQGSSYNSPLHF. In DNA, the CDR3 is TGTGCCAGCCGACAGGGGTCTTCCTATAATTCACCCCTCCACTTT.

The chain recombines TRBV5-6 with TRBJ2-4, with D possibly being TRBD2 (6 bases). This CDR3 is 15 amino acids long. The V gene lost 4 bases and the J gene lost 6 bases, with 17 bases spanning the gap. CDR1 is SGHDT, CDR2 YYEEEE, per germline. The CDR3 protein is CASSGGTTNVNIQYF. Here the CDR3 DNA reads TGTGCCAGCAGCGGAGGGACCACAAATGTAAACATTCAGTACTTC.

The rearrangement uses TRBV13 and TRBJ2-1, with D maybe TRBD2 (7 bases). The CDR3 contains 14 residues. V gave up 7 bases and J gave up 9 bases, with 19 bases separating them. Germline assignment: CDR1 PRHDT and CDR2 FYEKMQ (reference sequence). CDR3 coding DNA: TGTGCCAGCATAAGGGGGGGCTTGTTGGGTGAGCAGTTCTTC. Its protein is CASIRGGLLGEQFF.

This rearrangement joins TRBV7-2 to TRBJ1-6; 8 bases fit TRBD1. Germline values: CDR1 SGHTA, CDR2 FQGNSA. Trimming at V came to 6 bases and at J to 0 bases, leaving 4 bases not matched to a gene. This CDR3 is 16 amino acids long. CDR3: CASRPTGGSYNSPLHF. The CDR3, as DNA: TGTGCCAGCAGACCTACAGGGGGCTCCTATAATTCACCCCTCCACTTT.